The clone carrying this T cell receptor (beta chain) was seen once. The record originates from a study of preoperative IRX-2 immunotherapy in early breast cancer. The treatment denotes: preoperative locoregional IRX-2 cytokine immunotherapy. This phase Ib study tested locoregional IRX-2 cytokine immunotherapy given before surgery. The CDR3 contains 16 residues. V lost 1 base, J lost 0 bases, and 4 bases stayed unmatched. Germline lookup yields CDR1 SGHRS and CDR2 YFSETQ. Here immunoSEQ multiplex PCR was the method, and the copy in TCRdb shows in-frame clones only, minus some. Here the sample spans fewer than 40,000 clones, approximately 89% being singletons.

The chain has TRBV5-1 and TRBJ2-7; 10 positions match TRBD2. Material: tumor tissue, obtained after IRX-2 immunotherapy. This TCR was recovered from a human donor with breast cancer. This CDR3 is CASSLMPSGSSYEQYF. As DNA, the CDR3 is TGCGCCAGCAGCTTGATGCCTAGCGGGAGCTCCTACGAGCAGTACTTC.